The count of the clone carrying this T cell receptor beta chain is one. Its antigen is undetermined. The data originate from a study of Ad26.COV2.S vaccination and SARS-CoV-2 variants. Data came from immunoSEQ multiplex PCR; TCRdb stores just in-frame clones and leaves some out. The repertoire holds some 250,000 clones, with roughly 88% as singletons. Study results and caveats: An underestimation of total T cell responses may have resulted from the TCR breadth and depth analyses.

Germline lookup yields CDR1 SGHTA and CDR2 FQGNSA. The germline V and J ends were trimmed by 1 base and 2 bases, with 9 bases remaining between them. The CDR3 is 15 amino acids. Sample treatment: some 19 received Ad26.COV2.S at low or high dose, single or two shots; about 5 received placebo; per-sample allocation not given. The investigators took samples on day 63 after the first vaccine or placebo injection. The chain couples TRBV7-2 to TRBJ1-5, with D possibly being TRBD1 (5 bases). The sequence derives from a person aged 18-65 years who received the Ad26.COV2.S COVID-19 vaccine or a placebo. Sequencing used peripheral blood, obtained in a trial of Ad26.COV2.S vaccine versus placebo. The CDR3 reads CASSLEGQGNQPQHF. In nucleotides, the CDR3 is TGTGCCAGCAGCTTAGAGGGGCAAGGCAATCAGCCCCAGCATTTT. The variable domain in full, completed from reference TRBV7-2 and TRBJ1-5, reads GAGVSQSPSNKVTEKGKDVELRCDPISGHTALYWYRQSLGQGLEFLIYFQGNSAPDKSGLPSDRFSAERTGGSVSTLTIQRTQQEDSAVYLCASSLEGQGNQPQHFGDGTRLSIL.